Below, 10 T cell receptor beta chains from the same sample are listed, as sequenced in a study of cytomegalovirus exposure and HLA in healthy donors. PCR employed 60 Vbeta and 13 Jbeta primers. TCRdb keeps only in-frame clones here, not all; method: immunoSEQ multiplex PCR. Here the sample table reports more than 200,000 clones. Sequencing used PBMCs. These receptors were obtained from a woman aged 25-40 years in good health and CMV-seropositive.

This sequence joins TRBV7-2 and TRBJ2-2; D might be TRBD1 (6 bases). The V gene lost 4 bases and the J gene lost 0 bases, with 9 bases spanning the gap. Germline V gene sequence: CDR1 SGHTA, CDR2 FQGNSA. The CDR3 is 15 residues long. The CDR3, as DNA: TGTGCCAGCAGCTCCCAGGGGTCGAACACCGGGGAGCTGTTTTTT. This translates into CASSSQGSNTGELFF.

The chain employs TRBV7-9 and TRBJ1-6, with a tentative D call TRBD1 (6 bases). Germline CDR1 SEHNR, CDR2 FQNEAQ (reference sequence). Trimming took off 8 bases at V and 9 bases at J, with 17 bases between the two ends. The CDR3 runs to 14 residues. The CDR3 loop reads CASSTTGPSSPLHF. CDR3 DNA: TGTGCCAGCTCGACGACAGGTCCTAGTTCACCCCTCCACTTT.

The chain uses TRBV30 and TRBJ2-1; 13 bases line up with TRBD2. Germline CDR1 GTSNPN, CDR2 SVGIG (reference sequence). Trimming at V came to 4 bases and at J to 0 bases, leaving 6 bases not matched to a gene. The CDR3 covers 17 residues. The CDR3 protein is CAWTSTSGRHSYNEQFF. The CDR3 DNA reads TGTGCCTGGACCTCGACTAGCGGGAGGCACTCCTACAATGAGCAGTTCTTC.

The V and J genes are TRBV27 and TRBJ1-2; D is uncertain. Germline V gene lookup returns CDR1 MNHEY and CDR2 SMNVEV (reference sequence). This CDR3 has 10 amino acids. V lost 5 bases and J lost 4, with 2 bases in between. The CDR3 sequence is CASSLYGYTF. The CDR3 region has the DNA TGTGCCAGCAGTCTCTATGGCTACACCTTC.

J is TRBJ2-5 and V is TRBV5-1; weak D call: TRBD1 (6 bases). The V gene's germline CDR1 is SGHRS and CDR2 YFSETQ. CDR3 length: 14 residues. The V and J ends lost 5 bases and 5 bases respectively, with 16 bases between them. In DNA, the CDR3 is TGCGCCAGCAGTTCCCCCACAGGGAAGGAGACCCAGTACTTC. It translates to CASSSPTGKETQYF.

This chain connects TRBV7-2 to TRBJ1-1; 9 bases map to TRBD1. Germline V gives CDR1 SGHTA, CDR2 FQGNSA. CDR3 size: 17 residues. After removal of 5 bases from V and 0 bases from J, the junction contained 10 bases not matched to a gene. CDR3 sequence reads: CASSLGGQGSMNTEAFF. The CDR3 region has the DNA TGTGCCAGCAGCCTAGGGGGACAGGGATCAATGAACACTGAAGCTTTCTTT.

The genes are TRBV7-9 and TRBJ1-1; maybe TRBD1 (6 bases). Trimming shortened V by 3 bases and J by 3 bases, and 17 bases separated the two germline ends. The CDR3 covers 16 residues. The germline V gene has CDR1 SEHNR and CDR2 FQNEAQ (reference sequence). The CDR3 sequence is CASSFSPTGRDTEAFF. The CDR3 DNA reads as TGTGCCAGCAGCTTCAGCCCTACAGGGAGGGACACTGAAGCTTTCTTT.

The CDR3 region is CASSPRGVNTEAFF. CDR3 in DNA: TGTGCCAGCTCACCCAGGGGGGTGAACACTGAAGCTTTCTTT. V and J are TRBV18 and TRBJ1-1, with TRBD1 identical over 7 bases. Germline V gives CDR1 KGHSH, CDR2 LQKENI. J was trimmed by 0 bases and V by 3 bases; bases with no gene match: 1. This CDR3 spans 14 amino acids. Full variable domain (remainder filled in from reference TRBV18 and TRBJ1-1): NAGVMQNPRHLVRRRGQEARLRCSPMKGHSHVYWYRQLPEEGLKFMVYLQKENIIDESGMPKERFSAEFPKEGPSILRIQQVVRGDSAAYFCASSPRGVNTEAFFGQGTRLTVV.

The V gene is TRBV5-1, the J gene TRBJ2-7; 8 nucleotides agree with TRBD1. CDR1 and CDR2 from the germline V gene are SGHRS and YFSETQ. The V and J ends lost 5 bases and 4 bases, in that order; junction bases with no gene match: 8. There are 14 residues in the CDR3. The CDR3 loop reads CASRLTGENYEQYF. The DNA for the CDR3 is TGCGCCAGCAGGCTGACAGGGGAAAATTACGAGCAGTACTTC.

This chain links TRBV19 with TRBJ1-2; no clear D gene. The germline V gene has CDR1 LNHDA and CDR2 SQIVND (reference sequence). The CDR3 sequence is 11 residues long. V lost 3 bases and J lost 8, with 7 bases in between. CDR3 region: CASSIGGGYTF. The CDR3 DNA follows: TGTGCCAGTAGTATTGGCGGGGGCTACACCTTC. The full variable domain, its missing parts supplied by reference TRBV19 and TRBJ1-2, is DGGITQSPKYLFRKEGQNVTLSCEQNLNHDAMYWYRQDPGQGLRLIYYSQIVNDFQKGDIAEGYSVSREKKESFPLTVTSAQKNPTAFYLCASSIGGGYTFGSGTRLTVV.